This T cell receptor (beta chain) was identified during a study of PD-1 blockade in classical Hodgkin lymphoma. The study's findings and limits: Baseline diversity in complete responders resembled that of newly diagnosed patients. The study found that TCR diversity rose significantly by C4D1 in CD4+ but not CD8+ cells. Newly diagnosed patients were reported to exhibit reduced baseline TCR diversity relative to healthy donors.

Time point indicated: cycle 4 day 1 (C4D1), after five to seven weeks of nivolumab. All trial patients relapsed after autologous stem cell transplantation. This table comes from immunoSEQ multiplex PCR, and its TCRdb copy is limited to in-frame clones, with some not included. Here the sample spans under 50,000 clones, 60% to 75% being singletons. About this clone itself: The antigen remains unidentified.

Germline V gives CDR1 SGHRS, CDR2 YFSETQ. V was trimmed by 2 bases and J by 7 bases, leaving 10 bases between them. The CDR3 is made up of 13 amino acids. The sample consisted of peripheral blood mononuclear cells (PBMCs), taken before the fourth cycle of nivolumab. The V call is TRBV5-1, the J call TRBJ2-1; tentatively, D is TRBD1 or TRBD2 (6 bases each). This clonotype was obtained from a human donor with classical Hodgkin lymphoma. The CDR3 coding sequence is TGCGCCAGCAGCTTACGGGGGCAGAATGAGCAGTTCTTC. Protein sequence: CASSLRGQNEQFF. Looking up the rest from reference TRBV5-1 and TRBJ2-1 gives the full variable domain: KAGVTQTPRYLIKTRGQQVTLSCSPISGHRSVSWYQQTPGQGLQFLFEYFSETQRNKGNFPGRFSGRQFSNSRSEMNVSTLELGDSALYLCASSLRGQNEQFFGPGTRLTVL.